This TCR beta chain was recorded in a study of T cells in Graves' hyperthyroidism and ophthalmopathy. Study-level points and caveats: For ophthalmopathy, model prediction preceded onset by a median roughly 6.2 months. Within blood appeared most thyroid clonotypes that had expanded above 0.001.

The germline V gene has CDR1 ENHRY and CDR2 SYGVKD. The CDR3 consists of 14 residues. Amplification targeted TCR beta CDR3 regions from RNA transcripts. TCR CDR3 regions were first amplified by RT-PCR with HTBI primers. TCRdb itself ran the multiplex PCR reads through MiXCR, one entry per CDR3 protein. The table includes approximately 560,000 distinct CDR3 sequences, 46% detected once. The study enrolled patients aged 18 to 65 with newly diagnosed hyperthyroidism of under 2 months' duration. Researchers barred patients who had uncontrolled infection, other autoimmune disease, pregnancy or lactation. This clonotype was counted between two and nine times. Its cognate antigen is unknown. Relative to the germline gene, one junction end is altered; a read error may explain this.

Sequenced: peripheral blood or thyroid tissue (not recorded which). The TCR comes from a woman between 18 and 29 years old with Graves' hyperthyroidism. J is TRBJ1-2 and V is TRBV10-3; D call uncertain. The CDR3 sequence is CATLTHTANYSYTF. CDR3 DNA: TGTGCCACCTTGACCCATACAGCTAACTATAGCTACACCTTC.